This T cell receptor (beta chain) appears in the sequencing data of a study of TIL therapy for anti-PD-1-resistant metastatic lung cancer. At the level of the study: Median patient age was about 50, ranging roughly 38-75 years. Tumors carried a median about 1.5 non-synonymous mutations per megabase. Whole-study findings and limits: The baseline peripheral repertoire was partially replaced by infused TIL clonotypes that later decayed.

Losses at the gene ends were 5 bases for V and 1 base for J; bases not matched to a gene: 7. CDR3 length: 17 amino acids. CDR1 SGHRS and CDR2 YFSETQ come from the germline V gene. Sequencing used immunoSEQ v3. Produced via immunoSEQ multiplex PCR; TCRdb's table is partial and in-frame only. The table includes roughly 23,000 clones, around three quarters detected once. Documented time point: pre-treatment sample, taken before nivolumab and TIL therapy. This clone was found once. Its antigen is not known. This receptor was obtained from a person aged 25 to 80 with non-small cell lung cancer. Sequencing used blood, obtained at baseline. The chain employs TRBV5-1 and TRBJ2-1; 12 bases are a match to TRBD2. CDR3 sequence reads: CASSPSGGVISYNEQFF. CDR3 bases: TGCGCCAGCAGTCCTAGCGGGGGGGTTATATCCTACAATGAGCAGTTCTTC. Variable domain in full (rest from reference TRBV5-1 and TRBJ2-1): KAGVTQTPRYLIKTRGQQVTLSCSPISGHRSVSWYQQTPGQGLQFLFEYFSETQRNKGNFPGRFSGRQFSNSRSEMNVSTLELGDSALYLCASSPSGGVISYNEQFFGPGTRLTVL.